This T cell receptor (beta chain) derives from a study of patients and donors after allogeneic stem cell transplantation. TCRdb re-called the RT-PCR reads through MiXCR, storing one row per CDR3 protein. In the table there are fewer than 180,000 distinct CDR3 sequences, about 36% of which are singletons. Germline V lookup: CDR1 SGHKS, CDR2 YYEKEE (reference sequence). The CDR3 length is 13 residues. V was shortened by 1 base and J by 1 base, with 6 bases between the two germline ends. Sequencing was carried out using blood, either unsorted or a sorted T cell fraction (not recorded which). This TCR was recovered from a human donor who was either an allogeneic HSCT recipient or a stem cell or donor lymphocyte infusion donor (not recorded which). It is not recorded whose cells these are; they may come from a transplant donor. The chain carries TRBV5-5 and TRBJ2-7; the D is unclear. The DNA of the CDR3 is TGTGCCAGCAGCTTGCGTCTTTCCTACGAGCAGTACTTC. Amino acids: CASSLRLSYEQYF. Together with reference TRBV5-5 and TRBJ2-7, the CDR3 gives the full variable domain: DAGVTQSPTHLIKTRGQQVTLRCSPISGHKSVSWYQQVLGQGPQFIFQYYEKEERGRGNFPDRFSARQFPNYSSELNVNALLLGDSALYLCASSLRLSYEQYFGPGTRLTVT.